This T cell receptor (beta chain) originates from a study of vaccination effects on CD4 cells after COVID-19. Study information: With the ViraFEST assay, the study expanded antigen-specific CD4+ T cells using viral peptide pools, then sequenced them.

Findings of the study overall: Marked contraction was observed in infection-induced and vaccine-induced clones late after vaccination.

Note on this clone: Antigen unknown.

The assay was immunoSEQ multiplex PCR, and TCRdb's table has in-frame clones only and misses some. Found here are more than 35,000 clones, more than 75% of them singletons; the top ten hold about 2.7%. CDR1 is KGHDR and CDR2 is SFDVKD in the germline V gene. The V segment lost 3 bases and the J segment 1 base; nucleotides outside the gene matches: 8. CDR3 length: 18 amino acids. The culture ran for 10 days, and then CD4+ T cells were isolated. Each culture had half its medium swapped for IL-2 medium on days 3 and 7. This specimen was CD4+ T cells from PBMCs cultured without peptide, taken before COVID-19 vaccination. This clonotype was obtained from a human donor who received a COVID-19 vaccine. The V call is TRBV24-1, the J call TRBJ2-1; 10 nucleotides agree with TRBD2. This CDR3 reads CATSDPGELAGSYNEQFF. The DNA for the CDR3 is TGTGCCACCAGTGATCCTGGGGAACTAGCGGGGTCCTACAATGAGCAGTTCTTC.